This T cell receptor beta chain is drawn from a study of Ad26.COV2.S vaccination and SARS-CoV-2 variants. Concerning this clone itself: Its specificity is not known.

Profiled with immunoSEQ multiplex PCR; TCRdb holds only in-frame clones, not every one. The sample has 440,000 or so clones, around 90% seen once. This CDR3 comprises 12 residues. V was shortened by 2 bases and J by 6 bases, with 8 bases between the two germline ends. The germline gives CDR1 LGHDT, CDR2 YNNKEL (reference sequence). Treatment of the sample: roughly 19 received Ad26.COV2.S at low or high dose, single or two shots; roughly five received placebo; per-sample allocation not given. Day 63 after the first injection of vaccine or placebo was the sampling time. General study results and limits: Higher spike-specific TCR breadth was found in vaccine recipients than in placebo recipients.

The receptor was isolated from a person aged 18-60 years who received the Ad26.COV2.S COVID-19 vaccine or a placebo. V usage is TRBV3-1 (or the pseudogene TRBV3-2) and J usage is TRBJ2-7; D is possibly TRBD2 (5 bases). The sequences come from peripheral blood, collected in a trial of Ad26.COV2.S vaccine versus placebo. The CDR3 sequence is CASSQFGSEQYF. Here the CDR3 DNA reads TGTGCCAGCAGCCAATTTGGGAGCGAGCAGTACTTC.